These 6 T cell receptor beta chains originate from one sample sequenced in a study of T cells in Graves' hyperthyroidism and ophthalmopathy. The CDR3 regions of TCR beta were amplified from RNA transcripts. Primed by the HTBI set, a first-round RT-PCR was run on the TCR CDR3. MiXCR, run by TCRdb on the multiplex PCR reads, gives a single entry per CDR3 protein. Counted here are more than 300,000 distinct CDR3 sequences, roughly 15% occurring once; the ten biggest clones make up about 18%. Sequenced material: blood. These TCRs come from a woman younger than 45 with Graves' ophthalmopathy.

The CDR3 loop reads CASSPSITGGESNQPQHF. The CDR3 nucleotides read TGTGCCAGCAGTCCCTCCATTACAGGGGGGGAGAGCAATCAGCCCCAGCATTTT. This sequence joins TRBV12-3 or TRBV12-4 and TRBJ1-5, with 8 bases matching TRBD1. The V segment lost 5 bases and the J segment 1 base; nucleotides outside the gene matches: 13. CDR3 length: 18 residues.

This clonotype turned up a few times. This chain uses TRBV20-1 with TRBJ2-3; 14 nucleotides align to TRBD2. This CDR3 spans 18 amino acids. Per germline, CDR1 DFQATT and CDR2 SNEGSKA (reference sequence). V trimming: 6 bases; J trimming: 1 base; junction bases outside the gene matches: 12. Written as DNA, the CDR3 is TGCAGTGCCACACGGCCGGGACTAGCGGGGGAGGGCACAGATACGCAGTATTTT. It codes for CSATRPGLAGEGTDTQYF.

This clonotype was seen a single time. The V call is TRBV15, the J call TRBJ1-4; 7 nucleotides match TRBD1. The germline V gene encodes CDR1 LNHNV and CDR2 YYDKDF (reference sequence). V was pared by 3 bases and J by 4 bases, with 5 bases of the junction left unmatched. The length of the CDR3 is 15 residues. This chain's CDR3 is CATSRRTGGNEKLFF. CDR3 DNA: TGTGCCACCAGCAGGCGGACAGGAGGTAATGAAAAACTGTTTTTT.

This clonotype was seen at least ten times. The gene calls are TRBV5-1 and TRBJ2-4, with TRBD1 matching 12 bases. With 8 bases clipped from V and 1 base from J, the junction kept 13 bases outside the gene matches. Per germline, CDR1 SGHRS and CDR2 YFSETQ. CDR3 size: 18 residues. DNA for the CDR3: TGCGCCAGTCGGCCCGGGACAGGGGGCCGTAGGGCCAAAAACATTCAGTACTTC. This sequence encodes CASRPGTGGRRAKNIQYF.

This clonotype was recorded at least ten times. The chain uses TRBV15 and TRBJ1-2; tentatively, D is TRBD1 (5 bases). V was pared by 3 bases and J by 6 bases, with 8 bases between. The germline V gene has CDR1 LNHNV and CDR2 YYDKDF (reference sequence). The CDR3 contains 12 residues. The CDR3 DNA reads as TGTGCCACCAGCAGGGGGGTGGATGGCTACACCTTC. The encoded protein is CATSRGVDGYTF.

This clonotype was seen a handful of times. The chain couples TRBV5-6 to TRBJ2-1; TRBD2 aligns across 8 bases. Germline trimming cut 0 bases from V and 8 bases from J; bases unmatched to any gene: 1. The V gene's germline CDR1 is SGHDT and CDR2 YYEEEE. CDR3 length equals 13 residues. CDR3 residues: CASSLERGYEQFF. CDR3 nucleotides: TGTGCCAGCAGCTTGGAGCGGGGGTATGAGCAGTTCTTC.